This is a list of T cell receptor beta chains from one sample in a study of blood T cell repertoires in COVID-19. The table came from immunoSEQ multiplex PCR; TCRdb's copy has only in-frame clones and leaves some out. This sample has under 350,000 clones, with around nine tenths found just once. Sequencing used PBMCs or T cells enriched from blood (not recorded which). The receptor source for this set is a woman aged 18-35 years who had recovered from COVID-19. Both conserved end residues are part of each CDR3.

V: TRBV9; J: TRBJ2-7; CDR3: CASRAICRAPGEQYF
V: TRBV5-4; J: TRBJ2-1; CDR3: CASSLPLEFYNEQFF
V: TRBV27; J: TRBJ2-7; CDR3: CASSLRGLAEISYEQYF
V: TRBV4-1; J: TRBJ2-5; CDR3: CASSLYGGRETQYF
V: TRBV9; J: TRBJ2-2; CDR3: CASSVVAGVNSGELFF
V: TRBV3-1/TRBV3-2; J: TRBJ1-5; CDR3: CASSQGLSQPQHF
V: TRBV28; J: TRBJ2-1; CDR3: CASTGGTSGYNEQFF
V: TRBV7-2; J: TRBJ1-2; CDR3: CASSEDRVYYGYTF
V: TRBV5-1; J: TRBJ2-1; CDR3: CASTDRGGNNEQFF
V: TRBV19; J: TRBJ1-5; CDR3: CASSIRRENQPQHF
V: TRBV24-1; J: TRBJ2-3; CDR3: CATERADTQYF
V: TRBV5-1; J: TRBJ2-5; CDR3: CASSPGSEVQETQYF
V: TRBV19; J: TRBJ1-6; CDR3: CAASLRTGDSPLHF
V: TRBV10-1; J: TRBJ2-5; CDR3: CASSESLAGGQETQYF
V: TRBV10-3; J: TRBJ2-7; CDR3: CAISVDRVGSYEQYF
V: TRBV29-1; J: TRBJ1-1; CDR3: CSAVLGGVTEAFF
V: TRBV6-5; J: TRBJ2-5; CDR3: CASSYTGTGRETQYF
V: TRBV11-2; J: TRBJ2-5; CDR3: CASSLNTGQETQYF
V: TRBV6-6; J: TRBJ1-4; CDR3: CASRGSDRGLGVKLFF
V: TRBV18; J: TRBJ1-1; CDR3: CASSTQPNTEAFF
V: TRBV5-6; J: TRBJ2-5; CDR3: CASSLGVAWETQYF
V: TRBV14; J: TRBJ2-1; CDR3: CASSQSNEQFF
V: TRBV10-3; J: TRBJ1-1; CDR3: CAISGSVGFNTEAFF
V: TRBV11-2; J: TRBJ2-7; CDR3: CASSIFGGSAYEQYF
V: TRBV6-5; J: TRBJ1-1; CDR3: CASTPYQARGTEAFF
V: TRBV7-3; J: TRBJ1-4; CDR3: CASSLPGQENEKLFF
V: TRBV25-1; J: TRBJ1-2; CDR3: CASSPAGINYGYTF
V: TRBV9; J: TRBJ2-7; CDR3: CASSVGQGDEQYF
V: TRBV5-4; J: TRBJ1-2; CDR3: CASSFAGTEGGYTF
V: TRBV3-1/TRBV3-2; J: TRBJ1-3; CDR3: CASSQRGNTIYF
V: TRBV27; J: TRBJ1-1; CDR3: CASVRAHLAFF
V: TRBV30; J: TRBJ1-4; CDR3: CAWSDRVFEKLFF
V: TRBV4-1; J: TRBJ1-2; CDR3: CASSDGTGDFYGYTF
V: TRBV11-2; J: TRBJ1-1; CDR3: CASSPVFRTEAFF
V: TRBV27; J: TRBJ1-4; CDR3: CASRLTTGGSEKLFF
V: TRBV10-3; J: TRBJ2-1; CDR3: CAISDEGRGEQFF
V: TRBV3-1/TRBV3-2; J: TRBJ1-1; CDR3: CASSQDRSGDGRTEAFF
V: TRBV5-1; J: TRBJ1-2; CDR3: CASSLLGDGYTF
V: TRBV28; J: TRBJ2-3; CDR3: CASQPGLEVDTQYF
V: TRBV19; J: TRBJ1-1; CDR3: CASSKPPGNTEAFF
V: TRBV7-2; J: TRBJ2-1; CDR3: CASSFRDRGRNEQFF